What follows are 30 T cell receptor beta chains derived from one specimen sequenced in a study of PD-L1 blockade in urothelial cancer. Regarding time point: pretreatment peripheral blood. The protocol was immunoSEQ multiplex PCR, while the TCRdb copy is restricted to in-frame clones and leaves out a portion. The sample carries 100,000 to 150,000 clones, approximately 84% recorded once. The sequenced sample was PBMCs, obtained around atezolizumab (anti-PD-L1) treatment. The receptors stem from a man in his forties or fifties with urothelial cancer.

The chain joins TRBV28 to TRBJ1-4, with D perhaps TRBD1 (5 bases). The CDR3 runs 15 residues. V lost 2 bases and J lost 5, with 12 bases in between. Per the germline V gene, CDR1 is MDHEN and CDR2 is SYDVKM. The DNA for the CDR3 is TGTGCCAGCAGTTTAGATCAGGGTCGAAATGAAAAACTGTTTTTT. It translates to CASSLDQGRNEKLFF. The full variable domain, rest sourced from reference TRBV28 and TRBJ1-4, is DVKVTQSSRYLVKRTGEKVFLECVQDMDHENMFWYRQDPGLGLRLIYFSYDVKMKEKGDIPEGYSVSREKKERFSLILESASTNQTSMYLCASSLDQGRNEKLFFGSGTQLSVL.

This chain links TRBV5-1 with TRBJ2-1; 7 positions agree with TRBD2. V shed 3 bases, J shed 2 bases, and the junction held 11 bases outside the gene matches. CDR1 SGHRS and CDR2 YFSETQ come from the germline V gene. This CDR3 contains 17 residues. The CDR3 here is CASSSGRGVLPYNEQFF. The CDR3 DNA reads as TGCGCCAGCAGCTCCGGACGGGGGGTTCTTCCCTACAATGAGCAGTTCTTC.

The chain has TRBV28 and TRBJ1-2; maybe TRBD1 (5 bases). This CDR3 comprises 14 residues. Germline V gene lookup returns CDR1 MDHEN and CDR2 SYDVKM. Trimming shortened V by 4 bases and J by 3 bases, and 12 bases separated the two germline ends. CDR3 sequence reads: CASSSAGYDYGYTF. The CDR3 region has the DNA TGTGCCAGCAGTTCGGCAGGGTACGACTATGGCTACACCTTC.

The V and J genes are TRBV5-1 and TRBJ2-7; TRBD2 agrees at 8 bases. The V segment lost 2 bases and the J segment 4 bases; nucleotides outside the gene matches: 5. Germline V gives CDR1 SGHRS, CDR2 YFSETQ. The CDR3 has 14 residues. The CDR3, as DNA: TGCGCCAGCAGCTTCCAGCGGGAGCAGTACGAGCAGTACTTC. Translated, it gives CASSFQREQYEQYF.

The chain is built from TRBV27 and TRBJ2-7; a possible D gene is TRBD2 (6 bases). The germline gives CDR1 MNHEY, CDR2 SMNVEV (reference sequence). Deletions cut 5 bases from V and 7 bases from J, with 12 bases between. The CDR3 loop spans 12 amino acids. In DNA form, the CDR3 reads TGTGCCAGCAGTATCTCGGGGAGGGAGCAGTACTTC. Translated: CASSISGREQYF.

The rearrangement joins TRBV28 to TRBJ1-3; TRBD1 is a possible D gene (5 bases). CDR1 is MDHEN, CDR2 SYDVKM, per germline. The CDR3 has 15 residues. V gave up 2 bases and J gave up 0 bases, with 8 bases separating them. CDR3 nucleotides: TGTGCCAGCAGTTTACAGGGATTCTCTGGAAACACCATATATTTT. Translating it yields CASSLQGFSGNTIYF.

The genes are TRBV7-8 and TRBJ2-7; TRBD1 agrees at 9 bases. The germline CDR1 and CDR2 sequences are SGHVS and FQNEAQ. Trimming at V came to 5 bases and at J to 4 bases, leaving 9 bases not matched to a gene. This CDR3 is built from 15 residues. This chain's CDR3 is CASSKTGGIVYEQYF. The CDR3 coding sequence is TGTGCCAGCAGCAAAACAGGGGGCATCGTATACGAGCAGTACTTC.

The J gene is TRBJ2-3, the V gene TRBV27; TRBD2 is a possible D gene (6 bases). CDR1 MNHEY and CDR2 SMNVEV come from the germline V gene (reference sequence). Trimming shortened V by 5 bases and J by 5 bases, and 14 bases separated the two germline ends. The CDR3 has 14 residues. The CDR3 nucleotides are TGTGCCAGCAGTCGGGGGAGTGGGATAGATACGCAGTATTTT. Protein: CASSRGSGIDTQYF.

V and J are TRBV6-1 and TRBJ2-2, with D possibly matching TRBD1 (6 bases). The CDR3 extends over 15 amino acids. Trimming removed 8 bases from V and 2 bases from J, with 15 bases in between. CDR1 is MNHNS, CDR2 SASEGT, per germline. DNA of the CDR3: TGTGCCAGCGGGGGCGGTTTTCTCAACACCGGGGAGCTGTTTTTT. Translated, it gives CASGGGFLNTGELFF.

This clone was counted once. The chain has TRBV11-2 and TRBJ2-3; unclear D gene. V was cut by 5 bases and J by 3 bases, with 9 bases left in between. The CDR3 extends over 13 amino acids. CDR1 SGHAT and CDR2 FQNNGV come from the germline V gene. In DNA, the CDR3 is TGTGCCAGCAGCCCTGGAGCGACAGATACGCAGTATTTT. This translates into CASSPGATDTQYF.

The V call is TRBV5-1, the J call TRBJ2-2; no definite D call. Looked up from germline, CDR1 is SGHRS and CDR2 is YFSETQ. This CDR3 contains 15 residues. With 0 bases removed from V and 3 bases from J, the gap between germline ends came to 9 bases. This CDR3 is CASSLGPVYTGELFF. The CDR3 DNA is TGCGCCAGCAGCTTGGGGCCAGTATACACCGGGGAGCTGTTTTTT.

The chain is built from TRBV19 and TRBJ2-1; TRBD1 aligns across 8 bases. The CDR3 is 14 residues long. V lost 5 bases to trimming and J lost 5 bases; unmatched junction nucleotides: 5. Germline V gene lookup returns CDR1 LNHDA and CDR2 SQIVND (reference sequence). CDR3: CASSGGTGHNEQFF. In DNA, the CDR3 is TGTGCCAGTAGTGGTGGGACAGGTCACAATGAGCAGTTCTTC.

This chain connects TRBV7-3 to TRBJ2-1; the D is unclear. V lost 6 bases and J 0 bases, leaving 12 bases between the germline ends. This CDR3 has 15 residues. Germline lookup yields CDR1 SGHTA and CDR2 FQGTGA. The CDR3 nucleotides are TGTGCCAGCAGTTCGTTACGGAGCTCCTACAATGAGCAGTTCTTC. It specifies CASSSLRSSYNEQFF. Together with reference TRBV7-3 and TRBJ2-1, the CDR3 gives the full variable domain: GAGVSQTPSNKVTEKGKYVELRCDPISGHTALYWYRQSLGQGPEFLIYFQGTGAADDSGLPNDRFFAVRPEGSVSTLKIQRTERGDSAVYLCASSSLRSSYNEQFFGPGTRLTVL.

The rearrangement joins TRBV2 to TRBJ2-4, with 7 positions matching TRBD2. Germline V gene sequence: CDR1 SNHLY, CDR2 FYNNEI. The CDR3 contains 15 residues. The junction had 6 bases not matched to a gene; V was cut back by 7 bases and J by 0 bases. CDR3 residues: CASNLAEIAKNIQYF. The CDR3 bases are TGTGCCAGCAATCTAGCGGAAATAGCCAAAAACATTCAGTACTTC.

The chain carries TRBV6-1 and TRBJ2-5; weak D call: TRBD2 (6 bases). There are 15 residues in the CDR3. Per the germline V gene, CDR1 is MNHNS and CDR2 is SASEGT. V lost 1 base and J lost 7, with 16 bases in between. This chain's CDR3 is CASSEEVGGRVTQYF. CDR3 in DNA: TGTGCCAGCAGTGAAGAGGTCGGGGGTCGGGTGACCCAGTACTTC.

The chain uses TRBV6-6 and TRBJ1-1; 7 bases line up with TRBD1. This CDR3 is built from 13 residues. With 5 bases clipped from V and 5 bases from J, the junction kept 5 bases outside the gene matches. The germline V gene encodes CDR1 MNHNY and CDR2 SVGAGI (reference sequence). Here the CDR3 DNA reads TGTGCCAGCAGTGACAGGGCGGCTACTGAAGCTTTCTTT. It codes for CASSDRAATEAFF.

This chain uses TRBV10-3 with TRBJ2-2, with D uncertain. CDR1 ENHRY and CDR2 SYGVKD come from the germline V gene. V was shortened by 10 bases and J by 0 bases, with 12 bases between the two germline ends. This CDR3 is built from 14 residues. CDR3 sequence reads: CATRPPTNTGELFF. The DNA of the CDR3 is TGTGCCACGAGGCCCCCTACGAACACCGGGGAGCTGTTTTTT.

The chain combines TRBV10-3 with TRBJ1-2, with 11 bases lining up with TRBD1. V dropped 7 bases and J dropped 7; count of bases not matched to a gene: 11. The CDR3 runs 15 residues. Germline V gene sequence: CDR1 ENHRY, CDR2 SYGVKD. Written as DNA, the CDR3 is TGTGCCATCAAGCCGGGACAGGGGGGAGTTTTTGGCTACACCTTC. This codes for CAIKPGQGGVFGYTF.

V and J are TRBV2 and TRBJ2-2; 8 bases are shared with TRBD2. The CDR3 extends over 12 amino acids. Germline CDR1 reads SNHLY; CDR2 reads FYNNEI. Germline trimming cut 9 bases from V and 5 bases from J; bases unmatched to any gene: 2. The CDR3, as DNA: TGTGCCAGTACTAGCGGTACCGGGGAGCTGTTTTTT. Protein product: CASTSGTGELFF.

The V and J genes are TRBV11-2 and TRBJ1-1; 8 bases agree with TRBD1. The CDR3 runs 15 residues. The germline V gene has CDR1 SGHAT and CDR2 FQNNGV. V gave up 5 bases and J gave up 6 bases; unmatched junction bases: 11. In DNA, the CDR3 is TGTGCCAGCAGCCGCGGACAGGGACGAACCGCTGAAGCTTTCTTT. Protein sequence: CASSRGQGRTAEAFF.

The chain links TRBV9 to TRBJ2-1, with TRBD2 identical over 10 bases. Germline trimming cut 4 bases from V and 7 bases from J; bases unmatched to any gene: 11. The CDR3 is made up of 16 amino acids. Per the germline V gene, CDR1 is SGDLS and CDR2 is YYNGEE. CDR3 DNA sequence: TGTGCCAGCAGCAAAGGGGGGCTAGCGGGGGTAAATGAGCAGTTCTTC. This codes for CASSKGGLAGVNEQFF.

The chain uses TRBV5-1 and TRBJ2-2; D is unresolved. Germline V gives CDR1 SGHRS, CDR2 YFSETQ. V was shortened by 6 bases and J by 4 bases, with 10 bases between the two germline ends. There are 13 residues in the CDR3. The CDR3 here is CASTQSGTGELFF. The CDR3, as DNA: TGCGCCAGCACTCAATCGGGCACCGGGGAGCTGTTTTTT. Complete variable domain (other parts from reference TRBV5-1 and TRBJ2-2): KAGVTQTPRYLIKTRGQQVTLSCSPISGHRSVSWYQQTPGQGLQFLFEYFSETQRNKGNFPGRFSGRQFSNSRSEMNVSTLELGDSALYLCASTQSGTGELFFGEGSRLTVL.

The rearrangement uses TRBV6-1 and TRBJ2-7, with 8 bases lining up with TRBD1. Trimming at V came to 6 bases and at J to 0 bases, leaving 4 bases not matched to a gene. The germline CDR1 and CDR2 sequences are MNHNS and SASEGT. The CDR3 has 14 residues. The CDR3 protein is CASSTGGDSYEQYF. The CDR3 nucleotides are TGTGCCAGCAGCACAGGGGGTGACTCCTACGAGCAGTACTTC.

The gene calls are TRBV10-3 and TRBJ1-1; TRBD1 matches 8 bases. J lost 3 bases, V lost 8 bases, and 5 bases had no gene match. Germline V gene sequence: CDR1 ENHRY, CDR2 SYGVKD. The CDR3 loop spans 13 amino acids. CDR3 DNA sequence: TGTGCCATCGGCGAGGACAGGGACACTGAAGCTTTCTTT. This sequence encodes CAIGEDRDTEAFF.

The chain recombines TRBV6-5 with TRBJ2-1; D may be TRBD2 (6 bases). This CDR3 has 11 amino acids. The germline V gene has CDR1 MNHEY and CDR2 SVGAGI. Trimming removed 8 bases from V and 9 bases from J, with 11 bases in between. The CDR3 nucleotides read TGTGCCAGCGGCGGGGTCAGTGAGCAGTTCTTC. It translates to CASGGVSEQFF.

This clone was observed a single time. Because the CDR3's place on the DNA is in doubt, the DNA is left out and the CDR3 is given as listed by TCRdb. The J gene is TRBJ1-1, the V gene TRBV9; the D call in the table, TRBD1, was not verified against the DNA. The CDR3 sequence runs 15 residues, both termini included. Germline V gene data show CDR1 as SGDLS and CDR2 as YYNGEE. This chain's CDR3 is CASSVGMGALPIIFF.

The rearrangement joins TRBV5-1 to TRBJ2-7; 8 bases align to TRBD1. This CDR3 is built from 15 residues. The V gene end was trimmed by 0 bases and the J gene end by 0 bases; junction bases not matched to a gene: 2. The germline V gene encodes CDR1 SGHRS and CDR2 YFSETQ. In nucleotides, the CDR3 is TGCGCCAGCAGCTTGGAGACAGGGGACTCCTACGAGCAGTACTTC. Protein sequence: CASSLETGDSYEQYF.

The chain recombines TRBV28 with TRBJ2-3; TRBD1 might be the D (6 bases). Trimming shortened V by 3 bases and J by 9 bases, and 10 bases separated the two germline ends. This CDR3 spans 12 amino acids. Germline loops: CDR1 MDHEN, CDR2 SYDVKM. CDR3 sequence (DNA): TGTGCCAGCAGTTTCCCGAGGGGGACGCAGTATTTT. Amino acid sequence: CASSFPRGTQYF.

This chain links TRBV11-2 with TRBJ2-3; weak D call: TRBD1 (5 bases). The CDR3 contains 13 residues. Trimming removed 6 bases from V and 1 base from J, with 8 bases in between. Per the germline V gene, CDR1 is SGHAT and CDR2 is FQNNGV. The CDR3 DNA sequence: TGTGCCAGCAGTCAGGGCGGCACAGATACGCAGTATTTT. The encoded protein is CASSQGGTDTQYF.

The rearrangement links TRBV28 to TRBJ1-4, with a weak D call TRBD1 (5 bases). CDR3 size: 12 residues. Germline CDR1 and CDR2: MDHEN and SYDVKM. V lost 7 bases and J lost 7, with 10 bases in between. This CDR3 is CASNGGIEKLFF. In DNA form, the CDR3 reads TGTGCCAGCAACGGGGGGATTGAAAAACTGTTTTTT.